These 32 T cell receptor beta chains came from one sample sequenced in a study of cytomegalovirus exposure and HLA in healthy donors. PCR employed 60 Vbeta and 13 Jbeta primers. Here immunoSEQ multiplex PCR was the method, and the copy in TCRdb shows in-frame clones only, minus some. The sample includes about 120,000 clones, approximately 70% seen only once; the top ten take less than 2%. Sequencing input: PBMCs. These receptors were taken from a man younger than 35 in good health and CMV-seronegative.

This clone was seen only a few times. The genes are TRBV5-1 and TRBJ2-3, with no clear D. Trimming took 0 bases from V and 2 from J, leaving 16 bases between them. The CDR3 is made up of 17 amino acids. The germline V gene encodes CDR1 SGHRS and CDR2 YFSETQ. The CDR3 spells CASSLAKQAANTDTQYF. The CDR3 DNA reads as TGCGCCAGCAGCTTGGCCAAGCAGGCCGCGAACACAGATACGCAGTATTTT. Full variable domain (remainder filled in from reference TRBV5-1 and TRBJ2-3): KAGVTQTPRYLIKTRGQQVTLSCSPISGHRSVSWYQQTPGQGLQFLFEYFSETQRNKGNFPGRFSGRQFSNSRSEMNVSTLELGDSALYLCASSLAKQAANTDTQYFGPGTRLTVL.

A few counts support this clone. The chain has TRBV9 and TRBJ2-7; the D gene is possibly TRBD1 (6 bases). V dropped 0 bases and J dropped 2 bases, with 9 bases sitting between them. The CDR3 sequence is 14 residues long. Germline V gene data show CDR1 as SGDLS and CDR2 as YYNGEE. CDR3 bases: TGTGCCAGCAGCGTAGGGCCAGGGGCCTACGAGCAGTACTTC. This gives the protein CASSVGPGAYEQYF.

The V gene is TRBV30, the J gene TRBJ1-5, with D possibly TRBD1 on 6 matching bases. Germline loops: CDR1 GTSNPN, CDR2 SVGIG (reference sequence). The V end lost 0 bases, the J end lost 10 bases, and 10 bases lay between the germline ends. The CDR3 is 12 amino acids. CDR3 region: CAWSVLGGPQHF. The CDR3 DNA reads TGTGCCTGGAGTGTACTAGGGGGTCCCCAGCATTTT.

The J gene is TRBJ2-5, the V gene TRBV10-3; D possibly corresponds to TRBD2 (6 bases). The DNA end is more similar to TRBJ2-7, so the J call may be wrong. Per germline, CDR1 ENHRY and CDR2 SYGVKD. The CDR3 is made up of 14 amino acids. The CDR3 sequence is CAISESGGTYEQYF. The CDR3 coding sequence is TGTGCCATCAGTGAGTCCGGGGGAACGTACGAGCAGTACTTC.

This clone was observed a few times. This chain joins TRBV30 and TRBJ1-1; unclear D gene. This CDR3 comprises 14 residues. The germline V gene encodes CDR1 GTSNPN and CDR2 SVGIG (reference sequence). V lost 7 bases, J lost 5 bases, and 20 bases lay in between. The CDR3 DNA reads TGTGCCTTGGTCCCCCTAGGTAGAGGGACTGAAGCTTTCTTT. Amino acids: CALVPLGRGTEAFF.

This clone was observed a single time. The V and J genes are TRBV30 and TRBJ2-1; TRBD2 matches at 7 bases. The J segment lost 10 bases and the V segment lost 4 bases, leaving 4 bases of the junction unmatched. The V gene's germline CDR1 is GTSNPN and CDR2 SVGIG (reference sequence). The length of the CDR3 is 11 residues. CDR3 nucleotides: TGTGCCTGGAAATTGGGAGGGGAGCAGTTCTTC. Translated: CAWKLGGEQFF.

The J gene is TRBJ1-1, the V gene TRBV29-1; weak D call: TRBD1 (6 bases). CDR1 is SQVTM and CDR2 is ANQGSEA in the germline V gene. CDR3 size: 14 residues. The ends were cut back, 1 base at V and 4 bases at J, with 13 bases in the middle. CDR3 nucleotide sequence: TGCAGCGTTGAAGTTCGCGCCAGGGGCACTGAAGCTTTCTTT. Its protein is CSVEVRARGTEAFF.

This chain links TRBV25-1 with TRBJ1-4; 9 bases line up with TRBD1. With V trimmed by 5 bases and J by 8 bases, 9 bases remained unmatched. The CDR3 runs to 15 residues. CDR1 is MGHDK and CDR2 is SYGVNS in the germline V gene. CDR3 in DNA: TGTGCCAGCAGTTTAGCCGGGACAGGGACCGAAAAACTGTTTTTT. Translating gives CASSLAGTGTEKLFF.

This chain connects TRBV28 to TRBJ1-5; D remains unclear. The CDR3 totals 12 residues. V dropped 6 bases and J dropped 0 bases, with 3 bases sitting between them. CDR1 MDHEN and CDR2 SYDVKM come from the germline V gene. The DNA for the CDR3 is TGTGCCAGCAGCTATAGCAATCAGCCCCAGCATTTT. It yields the protein CASSYSNQPQHF. Full variable domain (outside the CDR3, taken from reference TRBV28 and TRBJ1-5): DVKVTQSSRYLVKRTGEKVFLECVQDMDHENMFWYRQDPGLGLRLIYFSYDVKMKEKGDIPEGYSVSREKKERFSLILESASTNQTSMYLCASSYSNQPQHFGDGTRLSIL.

V usage is TRBV5-1 and J usage is TRBJ2-7, with D perhaps matching TRBD1 (6 bases). The CDR3 spans 12 residues. Deletions cut 2 bases from V and 7 bases from J, with 10 bases between. Germline V CDR1 and CDR2: SGHRS, YFSETQ. CDR3 residues: CASSLDRREQYF. DNA of the CDR3: TGCGCCAGCAGCTTAGACAGGAGGGAGCAGTACTTC. Supplemented by reference TRBV5-1 and TRBJ2-7, the full variable domain reads KAGVTQTPRYLIKTRGQQVTLSCSPISGHRSVSWYQQTPGQGLQFLFEYFSETQRNKGNFPGRFSGRQFSNSRSEMNVSTLELGDSALYLCASSLDRREQYFGPGTRLTVT.

The chain carries TRBV2 and TRBJ2-5; TRBD1 matches at 9 bases. With 10 bases clipped from V and 2 bases from J, the junction kept 23 bases outside the gene matches. The CDR3 loop spans 19 amino acids. In germline, CDR1 is SNHLY, CDR2 FYNNEI. The chain's CDR3 is CATVGGQGKEGRYQETQYF. The CDR3 nucleotides read TGTGCCACCGTCGGGGGACAGGGCAAGGAGGGACGATATCAAGAGACCCAGTACTTC. The full variable domain, its missing parts supplied by reference TRBV2 and TRBJ2-5, is EPEVTQTPSHQVTQMGQEVILRCVPISNHLYFYWYRQILGQKVEFLVSFYNNEISEKSEIFDDQFSVERPDGSNFTLKIRSTKLEDSAMYFCATVGGQGKEGRYQETQYFGPGTRLLVL.

The count of this clone is one. This sequence joins TRBV11-2 and TRBJ1-5; D is possibly TRBD1 (5 bases). V was shortened by 4 bases and J by 11 bases, with 15 bases between the two germline ends. The germline V gene encodes CDR1 SGHAT and CDR2 FQNNGV. This CDR3 has 13 residues. CDR3 region: CASSYRSNQAQHF. In nucleotides, the CDR3 is TGTGCCAGCAGCTACAGGAGTAATCAAGCCCAGCATTTT.

The DNA for the CDR3 is TGTGCCAGCAGCGTAGTCTCAGGGCCCATTGCGGACAGGGGGAATGGCTACACCTTC. This codes for CASSVVSGPIADRGNGYTF. The chain uses TRBV9 and TRBJ1-2; 10 bases agree with TRBD1. The CDR3 loop spans 19 amino acids. Germline CDR1 reads SGDLS; CDR2 reads YYNGEE. V lost 0 bases to trimming and J lost 6 bases; unmatched junction nucleotides: 17.

V is TRBV6-6 and J is TRBJ2-1, with D perhaps TRBD1 (5 bases). The CDR3 consists of 16 residues. V gave up 2 bases and J gave up 8 bases, with 19 bases separating them. Germline V gene data show CDR1 as MNHNY and CDR2 as SVGAGI (reference sequence). For the CDR3, the DNA is TGTGCCAGCAGTTACGGACCAGCCCTAGGGGTGGATGAGCAGTTCTTC. It specifies CASSYGPALGVDEQFF.

The chain combines TRBV19 with TRBJ2-7, with TRBD1 as a possible D gene (6 bases). CDR1 is LNHDA, CDR2 SQIVND, per germline (reference sequence). With 3 bases removed from V and 6 bases from J, the gap between germline ends came to 12 bases. This CDR3 has 13 amino acids. CDR3 protein: CASSMERGTEQYF. The CDR3 coding sequence is TGTGCCAGTAGTATGGAAAGGGGGACCGAGCAGTACTTC.

The chain is built from TRBV7-2 and TRBJ2-1, with a weak D call TRBD1 (6 bases). CDR1 is SGHTA, CDR2 FQGNSA, per germline. This CDR3 region has 15 residues. V lost 4 bases, J lost 0 bases, and 10 bases lay in between. The CDR3 DNA reads TGTGCCAGCAGCTCCCAGGGGATCTCCTACAATGAGCAGTTCTTC. It translates to CASSSQGISYNEQFF.

The gene calls are TRBV2 and TRBJ1-3; D is undetermined. This CDR3 region has 15 residues. The ends were cut back, 4 bases at V and 4 bases at J, with 14 bases in the middle. From germline, CDR1 is SNHLY and CDR2 FYNNEI. DNA of the CDR3: TGTGCCAGCAGTGCCGAATCAAGCACGGGAAACACCATATATTTT. It codes for CASSAESSTGNTIYF.

This clone has only a few counts. The genes are TRBV6-1 and TRBJ1-5; 7 nucleotides match TRBD1. Germline CDR1 is MNHNS and CDR2 is SASEGT. The V and J ends lost 7 bases and 4 bases, in that order; junction bases with no gene match: 7. The CDR3 sequence is 14 residues long. This chain's CDR3 is CASNPTGSNQPQHF. CDR3 DNA: TGTGCCAGCAACCCGACAGGGTCGAATCAGCCCCAGCATTTT.

This chain uses TRBV12-5 with TRBJ2-1; no definite D call. V lost 6 bases and J 0 bases, leaving 12 bases between the germline ends. The CDR3 extends over 15 amino acids. Germline V gene sequence: CDR1 LGHNT, CDR2 FRNRAP. The CDR3 region is CASGASRSSYNEQFF. Here the CDR3 DNA reads TGTGCTAGTGGGGCCTCTAGGAGCTCCTACAATGAGCAGTTCTTC.

The V call is TRBV10-3, the J call TRBJ2-5; D perhaps matches TRBD1 (5 bases). The J call may be in error: the DNA end matches TRBJ2-7 better. The CDR3 loop spans 14 amino acids. In germline, CDR1 is ENHRY, CDR2 SYGVKD. The DNA for the CDR3 is TGTGCCATCAGGGGATTAGGGGAATCCTACGAGCAGTACTTC. Translating gives CAIRGLGESYEQYF.

The rearrangement links TRBV9 to TRBJ1-1; 10 bases agree with TRBD1. The CDR3 is 17 amino acids. Germline-derived CDR1 and CDR2 are SGDLS and YYNGEE. V gave up 0 bases and J gave up 2 bases; unmatched junction bases: 7. The CDR3 region is CASSVGGRQGANTEAFF. In DNA, the CDR3 is TGTGCCAGCAGCGTAGGAGGCCGACAGGGGGCTAACACTGAAGCTTTCTTT.

The chain uses TRBV7-9 and TRBJ1-2, with 7 nucleotides matching TRBD1. CDR1 and CDR2 from the germline V gene are SEHNR and FQNEAQ (reference sequence). The length of the CDR3 is 16 residues. Germline trimming cut 0 bases from V and 4 bases from J; bases unmatched to any gene: 8. The CDR3 sequence: CASSLASGQMGYGYTF. The CDR3, as DNA: TGTGCCAGCAGCTTAGCATCGGGACAGATGGGCTATGGCTACACCTTC.

The chain employs TRBV27 and TRBJ2-5; weak D call: TRBD2 (6 bases). The CDR3 extends over 13 amino acids. CDR1 MNHEY and CDR2 SMNVEV come from the germline V gene (reference sequence). V was pared by 6 bases and J by 1 base, with 9 bases between. The CDR3 sequence: CASSRGVQETQYF. The CDR3 DNA follows: TGTGCCAGCAGCCGCGGGGTCCAAGAGACCCAGTACTTC.

The chain joins TRBV30 to TRBJ1-5; perhaps TRBD1 as D (5 bases). Germline V lookup: CDR1 GTSNPN, CDR2 SVGIG (reference sequence). V was clipped by 6 bases and J by 11 bases, with 14 bases between them. The CDR3 totals 11 residues. CDR3 DNA: TGTGCCTGTGGGGGGGGTGGGGCCCAGCATTTT. Residues: CACGGGGAQHF.

CDR3 in amino acids: CASSARGLAGGTDTQYF. The CDR3 coding sequence is TGTGCCAGCAGTGCAAGGGGTCTAGCGGGAGGCACAGATACGCAGTATTTT. The chain uses TRBV2 and TRBJ2-3, with 10 bases aligning to TRBD2. V shed 4 bases and J 1 base; nucleotides not matched to a gene: 8. CDR1 and CDR2 (germline): SNHLY, FYNNEI. This CDR3 has 17 residues. Variable domain in full (rest from reference TRBV2 and TRBJ2-3): EPEVTQTPSHQVTQMGQEVILRCVPISNHLYFYWYRQILGQKVEFLVSFYNNEISEKSEIFDDQFSVERPDGSNFTLKIRSTKLEDSAMYFCASSARGLAGGTDTQYFGPGTRLTVL.

The chain combines TRBV19 with TRBJ1-2; D uncertain. The CDR3 is made up of 13 amino acids. V was pared by 4 bases and J by 5 bases, with 11 bases between. Germline V gene data show CDR1 as LNHDA and CDR2 as SQIVND (reference sequence). DNA of the CDR3: TGTGCCAGTAGTAACCACCTGAGGTATGGCTACACCTTC. This gives the protein CASSNHLRYGYTF. The whole variable domain, remainder taken from reference TRBV19 and TRBJ1-2, is DGGITQSPKYLFRKEGQNVTLSCEQNLNHDAMYWYRQDPGQGLRLIYYSQIVNDFQKGDIAEGYSVSREKKESFPLTVTSAQKNPTAFYLCASSNHLRYGYTFGSGTRLTVV.

This clone came up once. The chain couples TRBV29-1 to TRBJ2-5; 12 bases map to TRBD1. V lost 5 bases, J lost 4 bases, and 17 bases stayed unmatched. Germline V gene data show CDR1 as SQVTM and CDR2 as ANQGSEA. The CDR3 has 18 amino acids. The CDR3 spells CSVYTPGTGGLKRETQYF. The CDR3 DNA reads TGCAGCGTTTACACACCCGGGACAGGGGGCTTGAAGAGAGAGACCCAGTACTTC.

The chain uses TRBV5-1 and TRBJ1-2, with 7 bases matching TRBD1. V was clipped by 4 bases and J by 0 bases; unmatched bases: 6. This CDR3 is 15 amino acids long. Germline V CDR1 and CDR2: SGHRS, YFSETQ. CDR3 sequence: CASSPGTAANYGYTF. The DNA for the CDR3 is TGCGCCAGCAGCCCCGGGACAGCAGCTAACTATGGCTACACCTTC. The whole variable domain, filled in from reference TRBV5-1 and TRBJ1-2, reads KAGVTQTPRYLIKTRGQQVTLSCSPISGHRSVSWYQQTPGQGLQFLFEYFSETQRNKGNFPGRFSGRQFSNSRSEMNVSTLELGDSALYLCASSPGTAANYGYTFGSGTRLTVV.

The chain uses TRBV27 and TRBJ1-5; 8 bases are shared with TRBD1. The CDR3 extends over 14 amino acids. V lost 3 bases and J lost 5; bases outside the gene matches: 3. Germline V gene sequence: CDR1 MNHEY, CDR2 SMNVEV (reference sequence). CDR3 sequence: CASSFQGADQPQHF. DNA of the CDR3: TGTGCCAGCAGTTTCCAGGGGGCGGATCAGCCCCAGCATTTT.

This clone came up once. J is TRBJ1-2 and V is TRBV5-1; D unclear. Trimming left V 0 bases short and J 6 bases short, with 15 bases between. The CDR3 extends over 15 amino acids. CDR1 and CDR2 (germline): SGHRS, YFSETQ. The CDR3 nucleotides are TGCGCCAGCAGCTTGGCGCCGTTTTATACGGATGGCTACACCTTC. Translating it yields CASSLAPFYTDGYTF.

V usage is TRBV6-1 and J usage is TRBJ2-1, with D possibly TRBD2 on 6 matching bases. The germline V and J ends were trimmed by 5 bases and 2 bases, with 10 bases remaining between them. This CDR3 is built from 14 residues. Germline values: CDR1 MNHNS, CDR2 SASEGT. The DNA of the CDR3 is TGTGCCAGCAGTATGCGGGAAACCTACAATGAGCAGTTCTTC. Translating it yields CASSMRETYNEQFF.

V and J are TRBV27 and TRBJ2-5; 7 bases match TRBD2. The germline gives CDR1 MNHEY, CDR2 SMNVEV (reference sequence). The CDR3 is 15 residues long. With V trimmed by 7 bases and J by 7 bases, 15 bases remained unmatched. In nucleotides, the CDR3 is TGTGCCAGCAACATAAATGGCGGGGGAATAGGGACCCAGTACTTC. Protein sequence: CASNINGGGIGTQYF.